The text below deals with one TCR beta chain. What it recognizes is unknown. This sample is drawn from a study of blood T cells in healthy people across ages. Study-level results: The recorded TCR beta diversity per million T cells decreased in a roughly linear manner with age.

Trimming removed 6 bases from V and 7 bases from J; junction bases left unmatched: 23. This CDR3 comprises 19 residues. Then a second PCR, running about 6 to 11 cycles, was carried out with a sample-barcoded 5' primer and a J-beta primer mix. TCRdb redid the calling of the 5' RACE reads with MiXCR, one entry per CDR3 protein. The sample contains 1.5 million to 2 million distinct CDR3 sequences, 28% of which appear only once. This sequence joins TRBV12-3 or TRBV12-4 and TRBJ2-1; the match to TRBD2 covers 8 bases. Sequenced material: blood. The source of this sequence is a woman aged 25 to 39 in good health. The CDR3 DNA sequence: TGTGCCAGCAGCCCCCGGCCCTTCACCGGGACTAGGAGTCGTAATGAGCAGTTCTTC. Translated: CASSPRPFTGTRSRNEQFF.